These 11 T cell receptor beta chains came from one sample sequenced in a study of shared clonotypes between healthy human individuals. Data came from immunoSEQ multiplex PCR; TCRdb stores just in-frame clones and leaves some out. The sample has about 2 million clones; about 95% are singletons. Cells designated naive CD8 were CD45RO-negative and were positively selected for CCR7, with terminally differentiated effector memory CD45RA+ cells excluded. The sequenced material came from naive CD8+ T cells sorted from blood. These receptors all stem from a young man in good health.

The genes are TRBV29-1 and TRBJ2-1, with a tentative D call TRBD1 (6 bases). CDR1 and CDR2 (germline): SQVTM, ANQGSEA. V gave up 1 base and J gave up 1 base, with 14 bases separating them. This CDR3 spans 16 amino acids. The CDR3 is CSVEGPGTSSYNEQFF. DNA of the CDR3: TGCAGCGTTGAAGGCCCCGGGACATCATCCTACAATGAGCAGTTCTTC.

The chain recombines TRBV28 with TRBJ1-3; 10 nucleotides match TRBD1. CDR3 length: 14 amino acids. With 5 bases clipped from V and 8 bases from J, the junction kept 6 bases outside the gene matches. The germline V gene encodes CDR1 MDHEN and CDR2 SYDVKM. The CDR3 loop is CASSLGTGVDTIYF. Written as DNA, the CDR3 is TGTGCCAGCAGTCTCGGGACAGGGGTGGACACCATATATTTT.

The CDR3 is CASSQGFELPSSYEQYF. CDR3 in DNA: TGCGCCAGCAGCCAAGGGTTCGAGCTTCCGAGCTCCTACGAGCAGTACTTC. The rearrangement links TRBV4-3 to TRBJ2-7; D is uncertain. The length of the CDR3 is 17 residues. CDR1 and CDR2 (germline): LGHNA, YSLEER. Between the trimmed V and J ends, which lost 1 base and 0 bases, there was a span of 16 bases.

The chain couples TRBV6-5 to TRBJ1-1, with D perhaps TRBD1 (5 bases). The V gene's germline CDR1 is MNHEY and CDR2 SVGAGI. Trimming took 8 bases from V and 4 from J, leaving 8 bases between them. The CDR3 consists of 11 residues. CDR3 in DNA: TGTGCCAGCGGGGGAGGCACTGAAGCTTTCTTT. Translated: CASGGGTEAFF.

This clone was seen only once. This chain joins TRBV2 and TRBJ1-5; 8 bases are shared with TRBD1. The length of the CDR3 is 15 residues. After removal of 6 bases from V and 3 bases from J, the junction contained 7 bases not matched to a gene. CDR1 is SNHLY and CDR2 is FYNNEI in the germline V gene. In DNA form, the CDR3 reads TGTGCCAGCAGCGTGGACAGGGAAGCCAATCAGCCCCAGCATTTT. This encodes CASSVDREANQPQHF.

This clone came up a few times. The chain carries TRBV5-1 and TRBJ1-1; D gene unclear. Germline-derived CDR1 and CDR2 are SGHRS and YFSETQ. The CDR3 has 13 residues. V was clipped by 4 bases and J by 4 bases, with 11 bases between them. The CDR3 is CASSLPGSTEAFF. The CDR3 nucleotides are TGCGCCAGCAGCCTACCTGGGAGCACTGAAGCTTTCTTT.

The chain has TRBV4-1 and TRBJ1-2, with 7 positions matching TRBD1. The CDR3 has 16 residues. The V gene end was trimmed by 4 bases and the J gene end by 3 bases; junction bases not matched to a gene: 11. Germline assignment: CDR1 MGHRA and CDR2 YSYEKL. The CDR3 DNA follows: TGCGCCAGCAGCCGACCGACAGGGCCCTCAGACTATGGCTACACCTTC. Translation gives CASSRPTGPSDYGYTF.

The gene calls are TRBV6-1 and TRBJ1-1, with D tentatively TRBD1 (5 bases). The CDR3 runs to 16 residues. CDR1 and CDR2 from the germline V gene are MNHNS and SASEGT. V was trimmed by 0 bases and J by 1 base, leaving 12 bases between them. CDR3 sequence: CASSEAQGGANTEAFF. CDR3 nucleotides: TGTGCCAGCAGTGAAGCCCAGGGTGGGGCGAACACTGAAGCTTTCTTT.

The rearrangement joins TRBV9 to TRBJ1-1; 9 bases are shared with TRBD1. V shed 1 base, J shed 1 base, and the junction held 2 bases outside the gene matches. CDR3 length: 15 residues. Germline CDR1 is SGDLS and CDR2 is YYNGEE. This CDR3 reads CASSVTGQGNTEAFF. The CDR3 nucleotides read TGTGCCAGCAGCGTAACGGGACAGGGGAACACTGAAGCTTTCTTT.

This chain connects TRBV19 to TRBJ2-7; TRBD1 agrees at 8 bases. Germline V gives CDR1 LNHDA, CDR2 SQIVND (reference sequence). After removal of 1 base from V and 6 bases from J, the junction contained 2 bases not matched to a gene. The CDR3 loop spans 13 amino acids. In DNA form, the CDR3 reads TGTGCCAGTAGTATAGGGACAGGGACCGAGCAGTACTTC. This translates into CASSIGTGTEQYF.

This chain links TRBV10-1 with TRBJ2-7; D gene ambiguous. The V and J ends lost 0 bases and 5 bases respectively, with 11 bases between them. Germline CDR1 reads WNHNN; CDR2 reads SYGVQD (reference sequence). The CDR3 spans 14 residues. The CDR3 nucleotides are TGCGCCAGCAGTGAGTCGACTCGGTGGCACGAGCAGTACTTC. This gives the protein CASSESTRWHEQYF.